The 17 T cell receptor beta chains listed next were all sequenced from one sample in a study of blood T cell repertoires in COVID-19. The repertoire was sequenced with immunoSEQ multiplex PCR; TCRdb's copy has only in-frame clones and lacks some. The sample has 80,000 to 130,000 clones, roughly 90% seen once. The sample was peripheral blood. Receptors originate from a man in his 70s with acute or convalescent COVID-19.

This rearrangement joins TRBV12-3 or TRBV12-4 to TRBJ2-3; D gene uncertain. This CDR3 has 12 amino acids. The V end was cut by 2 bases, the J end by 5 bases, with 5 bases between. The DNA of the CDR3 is TGTGCCAGCAGTTTAAGAGGAGATACGCAGTATTTT. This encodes CASSLRGDTQYF.

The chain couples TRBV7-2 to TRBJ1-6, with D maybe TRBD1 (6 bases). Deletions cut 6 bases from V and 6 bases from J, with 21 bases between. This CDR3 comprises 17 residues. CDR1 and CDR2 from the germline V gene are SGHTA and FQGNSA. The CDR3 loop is CASRPQGTGTPNSPLHF. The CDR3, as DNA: TGTGCCAGCAGACCCCAAGGGACCGGGACACCTAATTCACCCCTCCACTTT.

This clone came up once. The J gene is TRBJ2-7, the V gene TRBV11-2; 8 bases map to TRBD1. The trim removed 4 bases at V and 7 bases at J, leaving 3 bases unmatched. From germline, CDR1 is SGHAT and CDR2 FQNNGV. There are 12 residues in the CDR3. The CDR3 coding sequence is TGTGCCAGCAGCTCTGGACAGGGTGAGCAGTACTTC. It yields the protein CASSSGQGEQYF.

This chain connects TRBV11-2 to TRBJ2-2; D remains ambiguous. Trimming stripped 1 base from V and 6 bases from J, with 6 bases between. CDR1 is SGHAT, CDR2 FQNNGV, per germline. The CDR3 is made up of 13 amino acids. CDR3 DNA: TGTGCCAGCAGCTTAGTGGGCGCCGGGGAGCTGTTTTTT. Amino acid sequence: CASSLVGAGELFF.

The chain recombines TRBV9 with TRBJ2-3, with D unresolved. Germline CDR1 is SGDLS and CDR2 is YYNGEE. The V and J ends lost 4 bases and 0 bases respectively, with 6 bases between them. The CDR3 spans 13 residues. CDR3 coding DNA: TGTGCCAGCAGCACCGAGAGCACAGATACGCAGTATTTT. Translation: CASSTESTDTQYF.

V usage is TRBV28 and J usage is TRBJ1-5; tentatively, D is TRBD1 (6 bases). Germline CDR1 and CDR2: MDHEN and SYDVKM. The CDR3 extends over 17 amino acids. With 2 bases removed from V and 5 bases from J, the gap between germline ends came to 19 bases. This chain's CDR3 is CASSLGGQGPYYQPQHF. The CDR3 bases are TGTGCCAGCAGTTTAGGCGGGCAGGGGCCCTATTATCAGCCCCAGCATTTT.

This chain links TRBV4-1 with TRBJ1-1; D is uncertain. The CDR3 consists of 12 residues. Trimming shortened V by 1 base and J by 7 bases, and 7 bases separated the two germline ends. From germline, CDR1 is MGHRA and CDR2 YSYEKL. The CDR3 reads CASSQGAGEAFF. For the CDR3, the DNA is TGCGCCAGCAGCCAAGGGGCAGGTGAAGCTTTCTTT.

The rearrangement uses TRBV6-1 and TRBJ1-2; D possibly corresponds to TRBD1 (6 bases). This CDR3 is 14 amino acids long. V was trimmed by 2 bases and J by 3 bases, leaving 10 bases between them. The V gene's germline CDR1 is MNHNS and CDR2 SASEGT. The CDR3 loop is CASSESGEDYGYTF. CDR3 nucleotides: TGTGCCAGCAGTGAATCAGGGGAAGACTATGGCTACACCTTC.

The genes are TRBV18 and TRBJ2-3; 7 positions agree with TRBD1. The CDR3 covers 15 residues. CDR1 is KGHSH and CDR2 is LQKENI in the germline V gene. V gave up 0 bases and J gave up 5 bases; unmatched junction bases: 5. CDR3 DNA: TGTGCCAGCTCACCACCGCTAAGGGGGCAAGATACGCAGTATTTT. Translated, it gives CASSPPLRGQDTQYF.

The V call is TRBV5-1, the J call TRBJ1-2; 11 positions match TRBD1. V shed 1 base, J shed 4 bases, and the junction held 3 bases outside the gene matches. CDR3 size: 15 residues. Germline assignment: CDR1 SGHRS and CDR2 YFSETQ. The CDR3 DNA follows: TGCGCCAGCAGCTTGACCGGGACAGGGGGCTATGGCTACACCTTC. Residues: CASSLTGTGGYGYTF.

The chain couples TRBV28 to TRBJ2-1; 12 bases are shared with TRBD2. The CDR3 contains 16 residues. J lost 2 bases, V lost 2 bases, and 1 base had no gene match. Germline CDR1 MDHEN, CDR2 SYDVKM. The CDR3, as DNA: TGTGCCAGCAGTTTAGGACTAGCGGGGACCTACAATGAGCAGTTCTTC. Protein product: CASSLGLAGTYNEQFF.

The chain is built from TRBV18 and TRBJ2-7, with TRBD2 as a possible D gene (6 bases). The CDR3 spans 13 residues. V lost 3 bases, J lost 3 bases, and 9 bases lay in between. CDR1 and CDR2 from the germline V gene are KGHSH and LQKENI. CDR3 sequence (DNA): TGTGCCAGCTCACCTCCGGGACTCTACGAGCAGTACTTC. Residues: CASSPPGLYEQYF. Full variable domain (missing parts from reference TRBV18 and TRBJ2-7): NAGVMQNPRHLVRRRGQEARLRCSPMKGHSHVYWYRQLPEEGLKFMVYLQKENIIDESGMPKERFSAEFPKEGPSILRIQQVVRGDSAAYFCASSPPGLYEQYFGPGTRLTVT.

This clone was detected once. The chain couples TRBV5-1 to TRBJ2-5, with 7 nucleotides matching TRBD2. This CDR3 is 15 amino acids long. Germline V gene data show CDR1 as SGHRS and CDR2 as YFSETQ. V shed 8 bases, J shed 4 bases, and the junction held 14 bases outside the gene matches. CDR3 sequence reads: CASKRTSGSGETQYF. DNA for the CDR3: TGCGCCAGTAAAAGGACTAGTGGTAGTGGAGAGACCCAGTACTTC. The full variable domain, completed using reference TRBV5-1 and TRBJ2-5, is KAGVTQTPRYLIKTRGQQVTLSCSPISGHRSVSWYQQTPGQGLQFLFEYFSETQRNKGNFPGRFSGRQFSNSRSEMNVSTLELGDSALYLCASKRTSGSGETQYFGPGTRLLVL.

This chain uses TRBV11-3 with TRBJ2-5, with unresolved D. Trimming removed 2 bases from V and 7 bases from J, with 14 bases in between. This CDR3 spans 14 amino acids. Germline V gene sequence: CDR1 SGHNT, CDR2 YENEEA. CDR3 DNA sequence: TGTGCCAGCAGCTTAATCCCACCTCCAGGGACCCAGTACTTC. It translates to CASSLIPPPGTQYF.

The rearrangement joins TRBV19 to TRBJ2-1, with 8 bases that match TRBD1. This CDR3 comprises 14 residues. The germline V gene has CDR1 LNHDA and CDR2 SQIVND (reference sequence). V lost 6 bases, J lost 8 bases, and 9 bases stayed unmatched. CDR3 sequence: CASSPGQEGDEQFF. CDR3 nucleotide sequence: TGTGCCAGTAGCCCGGGACAGGAAGGGGATGAGCAGTTCTTC.

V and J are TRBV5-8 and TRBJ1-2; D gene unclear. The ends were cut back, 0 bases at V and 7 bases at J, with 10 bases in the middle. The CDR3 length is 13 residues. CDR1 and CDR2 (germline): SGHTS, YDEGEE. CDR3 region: CASSLVDGFGYTF. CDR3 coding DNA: TGTGCCAGCAGCTTGGTTGACGGGTTTGGCTACACCTTC.

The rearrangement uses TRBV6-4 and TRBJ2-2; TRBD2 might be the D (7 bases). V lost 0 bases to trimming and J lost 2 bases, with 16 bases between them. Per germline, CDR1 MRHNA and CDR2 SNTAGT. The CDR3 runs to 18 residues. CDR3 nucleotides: TGTGCCAGCAGTGACTCCCAAGGGCGGGGGCACAACACCGGGGAGCTGTTTTTT. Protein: CASSDSQGRGHNTGELFF.